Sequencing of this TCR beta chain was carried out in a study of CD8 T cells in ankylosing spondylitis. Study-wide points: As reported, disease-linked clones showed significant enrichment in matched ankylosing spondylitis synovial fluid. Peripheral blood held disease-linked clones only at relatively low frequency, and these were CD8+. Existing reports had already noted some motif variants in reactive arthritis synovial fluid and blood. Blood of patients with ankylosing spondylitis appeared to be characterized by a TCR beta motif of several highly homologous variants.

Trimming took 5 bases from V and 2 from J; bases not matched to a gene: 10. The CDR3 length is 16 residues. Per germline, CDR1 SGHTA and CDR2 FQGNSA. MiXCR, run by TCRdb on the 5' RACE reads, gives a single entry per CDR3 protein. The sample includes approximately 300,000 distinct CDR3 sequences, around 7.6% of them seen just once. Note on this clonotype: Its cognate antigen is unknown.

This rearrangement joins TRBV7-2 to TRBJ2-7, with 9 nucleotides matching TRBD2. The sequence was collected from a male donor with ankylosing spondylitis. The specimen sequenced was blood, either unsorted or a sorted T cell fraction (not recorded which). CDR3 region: CASSPPFSGSPYEQYF. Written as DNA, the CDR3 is TGTGCCAGCAGCCCCCCCTTTAGCGGGAGCCCCTACGAGCAGTACTTC.